The entry below gives a single TCR beta chain sequence along with its context. Antigen specificity is unknown. Only in-frame clones appear in the TCRdb table, and some are missing; sequencing was by immunoSEQ multiplex PCR. This table has 99,000 or so clones, roughly nine tenths appearing once. CDR1 is LGHNA, CDR2 YSLEER, per germline. This CDR3 is built from 13 residues. V shed 1 base and J 7 bases; nucleotides not matched to a gene: 3. This record belongs to a study of T cell responses to AZD1222 COVID-19 vaccine. On the study more broadly: Analysis merged second doses at about 4 or about 12 weeks.

General study findings and limits: Two AZD1222 administrations were followed by greater Spike-specific TCR breadth and depth. Unmutated variant regions reportedly attract nearly half of all spike-specific TCRs.

The source is an adult in good health. Here the sequenced sample was peripheral blood, taken on day 0 of AZD1222 vaccination. The chain is built from TRBV4-3 and TRBJ1-1; 7 positions agree with TRBD1. The CDR3 reads CASSQGRGHEAFF. The CDR3 DNA sequence: TGCGCCAGCAGCCAAGGTAGGGGGCATGAAGCTTTCTTT.